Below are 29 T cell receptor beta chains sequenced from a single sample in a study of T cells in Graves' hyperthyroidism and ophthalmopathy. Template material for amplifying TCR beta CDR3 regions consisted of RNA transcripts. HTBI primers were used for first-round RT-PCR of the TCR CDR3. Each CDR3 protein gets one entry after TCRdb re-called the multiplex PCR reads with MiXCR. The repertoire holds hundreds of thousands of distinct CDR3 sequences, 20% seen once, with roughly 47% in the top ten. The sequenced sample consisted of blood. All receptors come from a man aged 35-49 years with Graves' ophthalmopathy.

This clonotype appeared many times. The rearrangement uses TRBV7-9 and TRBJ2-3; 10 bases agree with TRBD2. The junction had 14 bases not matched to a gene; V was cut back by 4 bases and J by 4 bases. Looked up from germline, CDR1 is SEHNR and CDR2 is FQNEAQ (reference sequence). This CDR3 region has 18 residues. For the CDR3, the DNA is TGTGCCAGCAGCTCCGCCCGGCGGCTAGCGGGAGTGGCAGATACGCAGTATTTT. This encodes CASSSARRLAGVADTQYF.

Here the CDR3 DNA reads TGCAGTGCTAGAGATGCAGGGATGGGGGGGGAGCAGTACTTC. This translates into CSARDAGMGGEQYF. The chain uses TRBV20-1 and TRBJ2-7; the match to TRBD2 covers 7 bases. The trim removed 0 bases at V and 7 bases at J, leaving 9 bases unmatched. The CDR3 is 14 residues long. Germline V gene lookup returns CDR1 DFQATT and CDR2 SNEGSKA (reference sequence).

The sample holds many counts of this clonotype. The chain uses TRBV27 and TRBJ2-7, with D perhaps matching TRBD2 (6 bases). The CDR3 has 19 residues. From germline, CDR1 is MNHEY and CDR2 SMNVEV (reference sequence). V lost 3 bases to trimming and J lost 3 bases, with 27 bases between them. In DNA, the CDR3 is TGTGCCAGCAGTTTCTCGACCCAATCCCTTGGGCGGGGCCACTACGAGCAGTACTTC. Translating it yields CASSFSTQSLGRGHYEQYF.

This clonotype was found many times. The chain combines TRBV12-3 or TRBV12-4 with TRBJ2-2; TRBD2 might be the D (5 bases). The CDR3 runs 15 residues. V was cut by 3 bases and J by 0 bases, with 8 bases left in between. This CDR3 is CASSFTGSNTGELFF. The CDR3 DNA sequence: TGTGCCAGCAGTTTCACGGGATCGAACACCGGGGAGCTGTTTTTT.

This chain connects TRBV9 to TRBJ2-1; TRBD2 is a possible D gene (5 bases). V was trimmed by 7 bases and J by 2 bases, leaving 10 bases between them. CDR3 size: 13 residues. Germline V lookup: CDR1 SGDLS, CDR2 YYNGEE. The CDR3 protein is CASGPGTYNEQFF. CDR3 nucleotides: TGTGCCAGCGGCCCGGGAACCTACAATGAGCAGTTCTTC.

CDR3 sequence (DNA): TGCGCCAGCAGCTTGCAGGGAGAAGGCAATCAGCCCCAGCATTTT. Its translation is CASSLQGEGNQPQHF. The chain recombines TRBV5-1 with TRBJ1-5; a weak D match, TRBD1 (5 bases). The CDR3 covers 15 residues. Per germline, CDR1 SGHRS and CDR2 YFSETQ. Trimming took off 1 base at V and 2 bases at J, with 10 bases between the two ends.

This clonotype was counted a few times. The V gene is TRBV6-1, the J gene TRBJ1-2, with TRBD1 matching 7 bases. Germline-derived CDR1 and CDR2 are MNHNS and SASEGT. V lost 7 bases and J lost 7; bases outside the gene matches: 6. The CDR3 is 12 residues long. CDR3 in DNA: TGTGCCAGCACCCCTGGGACAGCTGGCTACACCTTC. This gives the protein CASTPGTAGYTF.

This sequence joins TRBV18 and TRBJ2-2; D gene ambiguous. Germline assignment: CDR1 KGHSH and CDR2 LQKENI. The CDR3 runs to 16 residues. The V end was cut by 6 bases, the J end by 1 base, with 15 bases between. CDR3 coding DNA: TGTGCCAGCTCTTTCTCGGCGGTTGGGAACACCGGGGAGCTGTTTTTT. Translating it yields CASSFSAVGNTGELFF. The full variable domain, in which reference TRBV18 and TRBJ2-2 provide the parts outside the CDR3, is NAGVMQNPRHLVRRRGQEARLRCSPMKGHSHVYWYRQLPEEGLKFMVYLQKENIIDESGMPKERFSAEFPKEGPSILRIQQVVRGDSAAYFCASSFSAVGNTGELFFGEGSRLTVL.

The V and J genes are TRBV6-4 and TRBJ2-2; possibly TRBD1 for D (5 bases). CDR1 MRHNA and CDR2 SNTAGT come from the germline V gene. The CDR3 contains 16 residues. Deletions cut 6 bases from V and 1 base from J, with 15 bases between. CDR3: CASSVDSTLNTGELFF. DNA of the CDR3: TGTGCCAGCAGCGTCGACAGCACTTTGAACACCGGGGAGCTGTTTTTT.

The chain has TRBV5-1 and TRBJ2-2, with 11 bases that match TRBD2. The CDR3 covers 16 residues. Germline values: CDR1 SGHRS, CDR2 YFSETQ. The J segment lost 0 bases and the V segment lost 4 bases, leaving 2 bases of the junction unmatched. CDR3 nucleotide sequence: TGCGCCAGCAGCAGGGGACTAGCGGCGAACACCGGGGAGCTGTTTTTT. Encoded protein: CASSRGLAANTGELFF.

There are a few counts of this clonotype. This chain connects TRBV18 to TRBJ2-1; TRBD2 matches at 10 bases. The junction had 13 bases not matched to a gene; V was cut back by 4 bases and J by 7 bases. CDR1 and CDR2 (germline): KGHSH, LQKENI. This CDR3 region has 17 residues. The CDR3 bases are TGTGCCAGCTCACACGACGCCATAGCGGGAGGTAGGAATGAGCAGTTCTTC. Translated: CASSHDAIAGGRNEQFF.

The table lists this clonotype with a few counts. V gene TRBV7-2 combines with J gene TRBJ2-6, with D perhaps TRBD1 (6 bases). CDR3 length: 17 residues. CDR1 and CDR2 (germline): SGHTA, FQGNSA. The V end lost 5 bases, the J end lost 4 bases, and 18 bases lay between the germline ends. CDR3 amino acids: CASSRDRTRGGANVLTF. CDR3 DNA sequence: TGTGCCAGCAGCAGAGACAGGACAAGAGGGGGGGCCAACGTCCTGACTTTC.

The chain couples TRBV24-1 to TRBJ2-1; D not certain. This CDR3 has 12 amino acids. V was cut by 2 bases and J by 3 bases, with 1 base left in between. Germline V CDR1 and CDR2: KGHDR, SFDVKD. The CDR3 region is CATSDYYNEQFF. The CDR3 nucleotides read TGTGCCACCAGTGATTACTACAATGAGCAGTTCTTC.

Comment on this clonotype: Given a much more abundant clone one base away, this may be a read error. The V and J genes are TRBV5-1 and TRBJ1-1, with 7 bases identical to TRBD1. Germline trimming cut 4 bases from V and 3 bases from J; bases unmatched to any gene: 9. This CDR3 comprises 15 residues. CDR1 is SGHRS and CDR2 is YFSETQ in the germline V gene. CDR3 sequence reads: CASSDSAGGDTEAFF. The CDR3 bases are TGCGCCAGCAGCGATTCGGCAGGGGGTGACACTGAAGCTTTCTTT.

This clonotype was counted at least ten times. This CDR3 reads CAWSVVEHLMINYGYTF. CDR3 nucleotide sequence: TGTGCCTGGAGTGTAGTCGAACACTTGATGATTAACTATGGCTACACCTTC. This chain connects TRBV30 to TRBJ1-2; unclear D gene. V was clipped by 0 bases and J by 1 base, with 18 bases between them. Germline V CDR1 and CDR2: GTSNPN, SVGIG (reference sequence). The CDR3 consists of 17 residues.

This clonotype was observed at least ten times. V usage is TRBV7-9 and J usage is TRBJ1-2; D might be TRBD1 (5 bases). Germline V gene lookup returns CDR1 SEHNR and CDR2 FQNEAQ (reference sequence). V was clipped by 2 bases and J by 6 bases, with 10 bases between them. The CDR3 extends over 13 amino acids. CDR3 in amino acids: CASSLQGSNGYTF. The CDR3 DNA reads TGTGCCAGCAGCTTACAGGGATCCAATGGCTACACCTTC. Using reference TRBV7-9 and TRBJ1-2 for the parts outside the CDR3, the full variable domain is DTGVSQNPRHKITKRGQNVTFRCDPISEHNRLYWYRQTLGQGPEFLTYFQNEAQLEKSRLLSDRFSAERPKGSFSTLEIQRTEQGDSAMYLCASSLQGSNGYTFGSGTRLTVV.

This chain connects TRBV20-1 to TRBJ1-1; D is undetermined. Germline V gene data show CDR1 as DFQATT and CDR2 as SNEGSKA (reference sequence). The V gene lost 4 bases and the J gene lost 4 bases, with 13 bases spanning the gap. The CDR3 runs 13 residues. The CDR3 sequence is CSAISSESTEAFF. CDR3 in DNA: TGCAGTGCTATATCGAGTGAGAGCACTGAAGCTTTCTTT.

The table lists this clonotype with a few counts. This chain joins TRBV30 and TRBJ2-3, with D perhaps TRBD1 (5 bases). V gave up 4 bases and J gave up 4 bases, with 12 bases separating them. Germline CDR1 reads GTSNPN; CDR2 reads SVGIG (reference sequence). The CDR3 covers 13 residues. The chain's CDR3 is CAWNPGISDTQYF. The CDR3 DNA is TGTGCCTGGAACCCAGGGATTTCAGATACGCAGTATTTT. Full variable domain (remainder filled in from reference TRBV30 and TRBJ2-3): SQTIHQWPATLVQPVGSPLSLECTVEGTSNPNLYWYRQAAGRGLQLLFYSVGIGQISSEVPQNLSASRPQDRQFILSSKKLLLSDSGFYLCAWNPGISDTQYFGPGTRLTVL.

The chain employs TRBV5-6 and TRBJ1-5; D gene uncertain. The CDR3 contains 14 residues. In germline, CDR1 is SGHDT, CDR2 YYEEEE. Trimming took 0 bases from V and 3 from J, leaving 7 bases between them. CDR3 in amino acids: CASSLAFDNQPQHF. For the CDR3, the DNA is TGTGCCAGCAGCTTGGCCTTCGACAATCAGCCCCAGCATTTT.

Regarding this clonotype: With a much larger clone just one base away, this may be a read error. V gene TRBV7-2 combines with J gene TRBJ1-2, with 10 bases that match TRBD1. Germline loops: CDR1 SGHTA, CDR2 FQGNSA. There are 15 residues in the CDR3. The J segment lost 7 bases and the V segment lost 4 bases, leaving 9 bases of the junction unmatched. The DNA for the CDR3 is TGTGCCAGCAGCTCCATTCTCGGACAGGGGGGTGGCTACACCTTC. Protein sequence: CASSSILGQGGGYTF.

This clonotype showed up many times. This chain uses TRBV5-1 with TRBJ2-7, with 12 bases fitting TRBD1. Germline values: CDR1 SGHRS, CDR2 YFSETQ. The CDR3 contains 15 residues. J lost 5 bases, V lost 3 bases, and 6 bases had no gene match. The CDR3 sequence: CASSSRDRGLDEQYF. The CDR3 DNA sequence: TGCGCCAGCAGCTCCAGGGACAGGGGGCTCGACGAGCAGTACTTC.

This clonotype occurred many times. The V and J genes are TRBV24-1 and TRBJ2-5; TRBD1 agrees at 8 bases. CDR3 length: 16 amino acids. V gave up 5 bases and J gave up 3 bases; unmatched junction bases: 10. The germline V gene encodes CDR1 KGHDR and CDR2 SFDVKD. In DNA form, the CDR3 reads TGTGCCACCAGTGGCGGACAGGGCTCCTCCGAAGAGACCCAGTACTTC. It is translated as CATSGGQGSSEETQYF.

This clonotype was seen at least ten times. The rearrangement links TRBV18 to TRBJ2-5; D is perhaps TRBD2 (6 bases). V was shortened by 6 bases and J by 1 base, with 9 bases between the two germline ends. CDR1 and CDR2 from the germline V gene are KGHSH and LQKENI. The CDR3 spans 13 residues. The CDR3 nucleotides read TGTGCCAGCTCGCGGGACGTCCAAGAGACCCAGTACTTC. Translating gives CASSRDVQETQYF.

The CDR3, as DNA: TGCAGCGTCCCCGGCCCGGGCGGGGCCTACGAGCAGTACTTC. This translates into CSVPGPGGAYEQYF. The rearrangement joins TRBV29-1 to TRBJ2-7; tentative D call: TRBD2 (6 bases). V dropped 6 bases and J dropped 2 bases, with 17 bases sitting between them. Germline CDR1 and CDR2: SQVTM and ANQGSEA. The CDR3 is 14 residues long.

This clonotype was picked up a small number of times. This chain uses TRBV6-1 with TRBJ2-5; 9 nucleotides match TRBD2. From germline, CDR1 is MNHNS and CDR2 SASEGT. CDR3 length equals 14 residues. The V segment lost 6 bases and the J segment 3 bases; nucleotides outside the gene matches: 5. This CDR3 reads CASRTLAGKETQYF. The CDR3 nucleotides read TGTGCCAGCAGGACGCTAGCGGGGAAAGAGACCCAGTACTTC.

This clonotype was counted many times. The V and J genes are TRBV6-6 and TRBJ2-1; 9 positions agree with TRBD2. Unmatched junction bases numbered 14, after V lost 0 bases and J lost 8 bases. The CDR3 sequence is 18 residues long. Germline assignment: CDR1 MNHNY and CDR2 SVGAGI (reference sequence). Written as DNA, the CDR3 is TGTGCCAGCAGTTACTCCTTTATGACTAGCGGTCCCTGGGATGAGCAGTTCTTC. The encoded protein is CASSYSFMTSGPWDEQFF.

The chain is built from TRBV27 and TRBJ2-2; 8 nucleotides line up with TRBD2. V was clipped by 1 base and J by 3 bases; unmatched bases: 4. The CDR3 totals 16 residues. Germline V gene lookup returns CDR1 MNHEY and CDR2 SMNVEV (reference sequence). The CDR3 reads CASSLFPAGDTGELFF. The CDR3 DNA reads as TGTGCCAGCAGTTTATTTCCAGCGGGGGACACCGGGGAGCTGTTTTTT.

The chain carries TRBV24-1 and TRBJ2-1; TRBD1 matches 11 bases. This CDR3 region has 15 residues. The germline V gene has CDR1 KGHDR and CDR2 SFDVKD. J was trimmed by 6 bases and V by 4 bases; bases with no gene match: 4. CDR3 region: CATSDPDRGLNEQFF. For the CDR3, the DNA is TGTGCCACCAGTGACCCGGACAGGGGGCTCAATGAGCAGTTCTTC.

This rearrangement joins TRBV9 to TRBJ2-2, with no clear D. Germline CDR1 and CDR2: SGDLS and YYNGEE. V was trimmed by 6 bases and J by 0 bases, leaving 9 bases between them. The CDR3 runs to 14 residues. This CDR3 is CASMSGPNTGELFF. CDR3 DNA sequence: TGTGCCAGCATGTCGGGCCCGAACACCGGGGAGCTGTTTTTT.